The TCR beta chain under discussion was sequenced for a study of blood T cell repertoires in COVID-19 (dated by TCRdb to 2018 to 2021). For the wider study: Collaborator samples came from the United States, Italy and Spain and covered acute and convalescent phases of COVID-19. The material from the prospective study consisted of cDNA or gDNA derived from T cells, B-cell-depleted T cells, or PBMCs. The dataset comprised deeply sampled blood TCRbeta repertoires from subjects exposed to, actively infected with, or recovered from COVID-19. A freely available public database, intended as a resource for researchers studying the immune response to SARS-CoV-2, is where the repertoires were released. The samples were drawn from the first 160 participants of the ongoing ImmuneRACE study and from 1,254 subjects provided by 6 global collaborators. Sample metadata almost always included a de-identified subject ID, COVID-19 status, age in years and sex. HLA class I and class II types, where available, came from metadata supplied by the sample provider rather than from assay-based typing. The study at large found these results: The amount of clinical and demographic metadata varied by source and participant and was provided uncurated.

The collaborating institutions used their own protocols to collect whole blood in K2EDTA tubes. For TCRbeta analysis, collaborators shipped samples as frozen whole blood, isolated PBMCs, or DNA extracted from either of those sample types. Of note for this clone: Its binding antigen is unknown. Base qualities are not at hand, and no much larger clone is one base apart.

The immunoSEQ Assay, a bias-controlled multiplex PCR, was used to amplify TCRbeta CDR3 regions from genomic DNA. As for the original processing: Within the assay, amplification of reference gene primers was used to estimate how many nucleated cells each sample contained. Sequence reads were collapsed and filtered to measure the absolute abundance of every unique TCRbeta CDR3 rearrangement. For each sample, productive Simpson clonality was calculated as the square root of Simpson's diversity index across productive rearrangements. The source is immuneACCESS, and TCRdb retained only in-frame sequences with V and J called. Part of the clones is not carried over; for the studies checked, unresolved V genes explain less than half of this, and the remainder is unexplained. That table gives V, J and clone size, and the DNA gave D and trimming. The sample table records 200,000 to 250,000 clones; more than 65% of these occur just once. Clones ranked in the top ten supply less than 4% of the sample.

The source is an elderly woman with acute or convalescent COVID-19. The specimen was peripheral blood.

The DNA sequence reads TGTGCCAGCAGCTCCTCCGGGACAGGCCCCTACGAGCAGTACTTC. Its translation reads: CASSSSGTGPYEQYF. In this chain, TRBV7-6 is recombined with TRBJ2-7; TRBD1 matches 8 bases in the middle. V ends up 4 bases short and J 2 bases short, with an unmatched junction base count of 7. The germline V gene provides CDR1 SGHVS and CDR2 FNYEAQ. The CDR3 goes from the cysteine to the phenylalanine over 15 residues. The read is trimmed to its CDR3 DNA, 45 bases read in frame from base 1.